These T cell receptor beta chains were read from a single sample in a study of blood T cell repertoires in COVID-19. Sequencing used immunoSEQ multiplex PCR; TCRdb keeps in-frame clones, though not all of them. This table has roughly 100,000 clones, 71% appearing once. Material: peripheral blood. The receptors come from a human donor with acute or convalescent COVID-19. The donor label of this sample is uncertain. Both conserved end residues are part of each CDR3. D genes are given only for firm matches. A row's size may be missing; if present it is once, few, many or a size class.

clone size,D gene,J gene,V gene,CDR3 DNA,CDR3 protein
-,-,TRBJ1-2,TRBV5-5,TGTGCCAGCAGCCTATCCGCTAACTATGGCTACACCTTC,CASSLSANYGYTF
-,TRBD1,TRBJ2-3,TRBV28,TGTGCCAGCAGATCCGCGGACAGGGGTGGGTATTTT,CASRSADRGGYF
-,TRBD1,TRBJ2-3,TRBV19,TGTGCCAGTAGTCTCTGGGACAGAGCCCTGGATACGCAGTATTTT,CASSLWDRALDTQYF
few,-,TRBJ1-3,TRBV5-4,TGTGCCAGCAGCTTGGACAGGGGAAACACCATATATTTT,CASSLDRGNTIYF
-,-,TRBJ1-1,TRBV21-1,TGTGCCAGCAGCAAGGGTCCTACAGGGGGTTTGAACACTGAAGCTTTCTTT,CASSKGPTGGLNTEAFF
-,TRBD2,TRBJ2-2,TRBV6-6,TGTGCCAGCAGTCCGGGACTAGCGGACACCGGGGAGCTGTTTTTT,CASSPGLADTGELFF
-,-,TRBJ1-4,TRBV3-1/TRBV3-2,TGTGCCAGCAGCTCAGGGGCAACTAATGAAAAACTGTTTTTT,CASSSGATNEKLFF
-,TRBD1,TRBJ2-4,TRBV3-1/TRBV3-2,TGTGCCAGCAGCCTAACGGACAGGGCCAAAAACATTCAGTACTTC,CASSLTDRAKNIQYF
few,-,TRBJ2-5,TRBV3-1/TRBV3-2,TGTGCCAGCAGCCAATCCCCCCTATCCGCCCAGTACTTC,CASSQSPLSAQYF
-,-,TRBJ1-5,TRBV27,TGTGCCAGCAGTCCAGGTGGGTTTATCAATCAGCCCCAGCATTTT,CASSPGGFINQPQHF
-,-,TRBJ1-1,TRBV28,TGTGCCAGCAGGGCCCTCTCAGGGGTAGTCTTT,CASRALSGVVF
-,TRBD2,TRBJ2-5,TRBV5-3,TGTGCCAGAAGCTTTCTGGCTAGCGGGGGGGCTGGAGAGACCCAGTACTTC,CARSFLASGGAGETQYF
-,-,TRBJ2-3,TRBV6-5,TGTGCCAGCAGAATACAGGGATACACAGATACGCAGTATTTT,CASRIQGYTDTQYF
-,-,TRBJ1-2,TRBV5-1,TGCGCCAGCAGCTTGGTTCACGACGCTTCCACGGGGGATGGCTACACCTTC,CASSLVHDASTGDGYTF
-,TRBD1,TRBJ2-5,TRBV4-1,TGCGCCAGCCGGGGACAGGGAGAGACCCAGTACTTC,CASRGQGETQYF
-,-,TRBJ2-5,TRBV4-1,TGCGCCAGCAGCCTAAGCCGGGGGATGGAACAAGAGACCCAGTACTTC,CASSLSRGMEQETQYF
many,TRBD1,TRBJ2-2,TRBV7-9,TGTGCCAGCAGCTTAGGGACAGGGAGGTCGACCGGGGAGCTGTTTTTT,CASSLGTGRSTGELFF
-,-,TRBJ2-2,TRBV4-1,TGCGCCAGCAGCCAAGATTGGCTCCGCATGTCGGGCACCGGGGAGCTGTTTTTT,CASSQDWLRMSGTGELFF
-,-,TRBJ1-2,TRBV12-5,TGTGCTAGTGGTCCACACAGGAAGGACTATGGCTACACCTTC,CASGPHRKDYGYTF
-,-,TRBJ2-1,TRBV28,TGTGCCAGCAGTCACACGACAGAGCAGTTCTTC,CASSHTTEQFF
-,-,TRBJ1-2,TRBV30,TGTGCCACCCGGGGGGCTAACTATGGCTACACCTTC,CATRGANYGYTF
-,-,TRBJ2-2,TRBV12-3/TRBV12-4,TGTGCCAGCAGGCCAGAGGCCGGGGAGCTGTTTTTT,CASRPEAGELFF
-,-,TRBJ1-1,TRBV30,TGTGCCTGGAGTGAGGCCGTGGGCGCTTTCTTT,CAWSEAVGAFF
-,-,TRBJ1-3,TRBV28,TGTGCCAGCAGTTTCTCGGGGTACTCTGGAAACACCATATATTTT,CASSFSGYSGNTIYF